These 30 T cell receptor beta chains share one sample of origin, sequenced in a study of CD8 T cells in ankylosing spondylitis. MiXCR, applied by TCRdb to the 5' RACE reads, yields one record per CDR3 protein. The sample consists of over 95,000 distinct CDR3 sequences, roughly 8.3% of them appearing once. Material for sequencing was blood, either unsorted or a sorted T cell fraction (not recorded which). These receptors all come from a male donor with ankylosing spondylitis or in good health (not recorded which).

This clonotype came up a few times. The chain couples TRBV12-3 or TRBV12-4 to TRBJ1-3; 7 bases agree with TRBD1. The CDR3 spans 15 residues. Unmatched junction bases numbered 9, after V lost 6 bases and J lost 4 bases. CDR3 residues: CASSPDREEGNTIYF. DNA for the CDR3: TGTGCCAGCAGCCCAGACAGGGAAGAGGGAAACACCATATATTTT.

This clonotype was detected many times. The chain has TRBV5-1 and TRBJ2-1; perhaps D is TRBD1 or TRBD2 (6 bases each). This CDR3 has 16 residues. Germline loops: CDR1 SGHRS, CDR2 YFSETQ. V lost 4 bases and J 9 bases, leaving 23 bases between the germline ends. The CDR3 reads CASSPGGGLAFLEQFF. The CDR3 region has the DNA TGCGCCAGCAGCCCTGGTGGGGGGCTAGCATTCCTTGAGCAGTTCTTC.

This clonotype was recorded many times. The V call is TRBV9, the J call TRBJ1-3, with D hard to call. Trimming stripped 2 bases from V and 0 bases from J, with 15 bases between. This CDR3 has 17 amino acids. Germline CDR1 and CDR2: SGDLS and YYNGEE. The CDR3, as DNA: TGTGCCAGCAGCGTCGACCCGGGTGCCCTCTCTGGAAACACCATATATTTT. Its translation is CASSVDPGALSGNTIYF.

At least ten counts were recorded for this clonotype. The genes are TRBV6-1 and TRBJ2-2; D may be TRBD1 or TRBD2 (5 bases each). In germline, CDR1 is MNHNS, CDR2 SASEGT. Deletions cut 6 bases from V and 6 bases from J, with 26 bases between. The CDR3 has 18 amino acids. DNA for the CDR3: TGTGCCAGCAGGGGGCTTGGAGGCCCCTCCAATACACCCGGGGAGCTGTTTTTT. Amino acid sequence: CASRGLGGPSNTPGELFF.

V gene TRBV7-2 combines with J gene TRBJ2-1; tentative D call: TRBD1 (6 bases). Trimming removed 3 bases at V and 3 bases at J, with 9 bases between. Per germline, CDR1 SGHTA and CDR2 FQGNSA. The CDR3 loop spans 14 amino acids. CDR3 protein: CASSFRDNYNEQFF. For the CDR3, the DNA is TGTGCCAGCAGCTTCCGGGACAACTACAATGAGCAGTTCTTC.

This clonotype appeared many times. This sequence joins TRBV4-3 and TRBJ2-3, with 7 bases aligning to TRBD1. Germline loops: CDR1 LGHNA, CDR2 YSLEER. V lost 3 bases, J lost 6 bases, and 12 bases stayed unmatched. CDR3 length: 16 amino acids. In nucleotides, the CDR3 is TGCGCCAGCAGCCACCTCGTGGGGACAGCAACGGATACGCAGTATTTT. Amino acids: CASSHLVGTATDTQYF.

This clonotype has a handful of counts. V usage is TRBV11-2 and J usage is TRBJ2-3, with 9 bases lining up with TRBD2. V lost 5 bases and J lost 3; bases outside the gene matches: 12. The CDR3 covers 17 residues. Germline-derived CDR1 and CDR2 are SGHAT and FQNNGV. CDR3 sequence: CASSPTIAGAGTDTQYF. CDR3 DNA: TGTGCCAGCAGCCCTACTATAGCGGGGGCGGGAACAGATACGCAGTATTTT. Together with reference TRBV11-2 and TRBJ2-3, the CDR3 gives the full variable domain: EAGVAQSPRYKIIEKRQSVAFWCNPISGHATLYWYQQILGQGPKLLIQFQNNGVVDDSQLPKDRFSAERLKGVDSTLKIQPAKLEDSAVYLCASSPTIAGAGTDTQYFGPGTRLTVL.

Ten or more counts support this clonotype. The rearrangement uses TRBV27 and TRBJ2-2; 7 bases align to TRBD2. CDR1 and CDR2 (germline): MNHEY, SMNVEV (reference sequence). V shed 3 bases, J shed 7 bases, and the junction held 2 bases outside the gene matches. This CDR3 is 13 amino acids long. The CDR3 nucleotides read TGTGCCAGCAGTTTGGGGGGGATCGGGGAGCTGTTTTTT. Amino acids: CASSLGGIGELFF.

This clonotype showed up many times. The J gene is TRBJ2-2, the V gene TRBV4-1; TRBD2 is a possible D gene (5 bases). The germline V gene encodes CDR1 MGHRA and CDR2 YSYEKL. The CDR3 has 15 residues. The germline V and J ends were trimmed by 5 bases and 8 bases, with 18 bases remaining between them. CDR3 amino acids: CASSSPFGVGGELFF. CDR3 bases: TGCGCCAGCAGCTCTCCCTTCGGGGTAGGAGGGGAGCTGTTTTTT.

There are many counts of this clonotype. This rearrangement joins TRBV18 to TRBJ1-6; no reliable D call. Trimming stripped 2 bases from V and 7 bases from J, with 6 bases between. Germline CDR1 and CDR2: KGHSH and LQKENI. This CDR3 is built from 13 residues. CDR3 nucleotide sequence: TGTGCCAGCTCACCATCGAAAAATTCACCCCTCCACTTT. Translating it yields CASSPSKNSPLHF.

The table lists this clonotype with many counts. J is TRBJ2-1 and V is TRBV7-2; 10 positions agree with TRBD2. The CDR3 has 15 residues. The V gene end was trimmed by 5 bases and the J gene end by 4 bases; junction bases not matched to a gene: 5. Germline values: CDR1 SGHTA, CDR2 FQGNSA. The CDR3 is CASSLTSGNYNEQFF. The CDR3 DNA reads TGTGCCAGCAGCCTCACTAGCGGGAATTACAATGAGCAGTTCTTC.

This clonotype was observed at least ten times. V usage is TRBV7-8 and J usage is TRBJ2-1; 7 nucleotides align to TRBD1. Germline CDR1 reads SGHVS; CDR2 reads FQNEAQ. Germline trimming cut 4 bases from V and 7 bases from J; bases unmatched to any gene: 4. The CDR3 consists of 13 residues. CDR3 nucleotides: TGTGCCAGCAGCTCCCTACAGGGGAATGAGCAGTTCTTC. It encodes CASSSLQGNEQFF.

With regard to this clonotype: This may be a read error: a much more frequent sequence differs by one nucleotide. The rearrangement uses TRBV10-3 and TRBJ2-1, with a possible D match to TRBD2 (6 bases). V dropped 2 bases and J dropped 8 bases, with 19 bases sitting between them. The CDR3 loop spans 16 amino acids. The germline gives CDR1 ENHRY, CDR2 SYGVKD. CDR3: CAISEIGGKPHDEQFF. Written as DNA, the CDR3 is TGTGCCATCAGTGAGATTGGGGGGAAGCCACACGATGAGCAGTTCTTC.

This clonotype was recorded many times. The chain has TRBV12-3 or TRBV12-4 and TRBJ1-1; D gene ambiguous. V was cut by 3 bases and J by 10 bases, with 12 bases left in between. This CDR3 is 12 amino acids long. The CDR3 sequence: CASSFSRSSAFF. Written as DNA, the CDR3 is TGTGCCAGCAGTTTCAGCCGATCTTCAGCTTTCTTT.

This clonotype was counted ten times or more. The chain is built from TRBV6-5 and TRBJ1-4; 7 bases fit TRBD1. CDR3 length: 15 amino acids. J was trimmed by 2 bases and V by 0 bases; bases with no gene match: 0. The V gene's germline CDR1 is MNHEY and CDR2 SVGAGI. CDR3 nucleotide sequence: TGTGCCAGCAGTTACTCGACAGGGACTAATGAAAAACTGTTTTTT. It translates to CASSYSTGTNEKLFF.

This clonotype was seen many times. The rearrangement uses TRBV10-3 and TRBJ2-1; TRBD2 agrees at 12 bases. The CDR3 is 16 amino acids. J was trimmed by 4 bases and V by 7 bases; bases with no gene match: 8. Germline values: CDR1 ENHRY, CDR2 SYGVKD. CDR3 sequence: CAITPTSGGSYNEQFF. The CDR3 DNA reads as TGTGCCATCACCCCGACTAGCGGGGGATCTTACAATGAGCAGTTCTTC.

This clonotype was counted at least ten times. V usage is TRBV7-6 and J usage is TRBJ2-2, with TRBD1 as a possible D gene (5 bases). The V end lost 4 bases, the J end lost 5 bases, and 14 bases lay between the germline ends. CDR1 is SGHVS and CDR2 is FNYEAQ in the germline V gene. The CDR3 runs 15 residues. The CDR3 DNA reads as TGTGCCAGCAGCTCGGACAATTGGTTGACCGGGGAGCTGTTTTTT. It is translated as CASSSDNWLTGELFF.

This clonotype showed up many times. The chain links TRBV6-2 or TRBV6-3 to TRBJ1-5, with 7 bases identical to TRBD1. V was pared by 0 bases and J by 6 bases, with 8 bases of the junction left unmatched. This CDR3 is built from 16 residues. CDR1 and CDR2 from the germline V gene are MNHEY and SVGEGT. CDR3 residues: CASSYSDRVYGQPQHF. In DNA form, the CDR3 reads TGTGCCAGCAGTTACTCAGACAGGGTTTATGGTCAGCCCCAGCATTTT.

This clonotype was counted ten times or more. V usage is TRBV4-3 and J usage is TRBJ2-2, with D hard to call. Trimming took off 1 base at V and 1 base at J, with 10 bases between the two ends. The CDR3 runs to 16 residues. The V gene's germline CDR1 is LGHNA and CDR2 YSLEER. In DNA form, the CDR3 reads TGCGCCAGCAGCCAAGTATGGCGACAGAACACCGGGGAGCTGTTTTTT. Translated, it gives CASSQVWRQNTGELFF.

This clonotype occurred many times. The V call is TRBV9, the J call TRBJ1-3; D uncertain. Germline assignment: CDR1 SGDLS and CDR2 YYNGEE. The CDR3 loop spans 15 amino acids. V was shortened by 0 bases and J by 0 bases, with 7 bases between the two germline ends. CDR3 nucleotide sequence: TGTGCCAGCAGCGTAGGAGGGAACTCTGGAAACACCATATATTTT. It specifies CASSVGGNSGNTIYF.

This clonotype was recorded at least ten times. The V call is TRBV10-2, the J call TRBJ1-5, with D possibly TRBD1 on 6 matching bases. V dropped 6 bases and J dropped 10 bases, with 10 bases sitting between them. The length of the CDR3 is 11 residues. CDR1 and CDR2 from the germline V gene are WSHSY and SAAADI. CDR3: CASSKGGPQHF. Here the CDR3 DNA reads TGCGCCAGCAGCAAGGGGGGCCCCCAGCATTTT.

There are many counts of this clonotype. The rearrangement uses TRBV6-5 and TRBJ2-2; D not certain. Germline-derived CDR1 and CDR2 are MNHEY and SVGAGI. Trimming pared 2 bases from V and 0 bases from J, leaving 7 bases between. This CDR3 has 15 residues. The CDR3 nucleotides are TGTGCCAGCAGTTACACGGAGACGAACACCGGGGAGCTGTTTTTT. It codes for CASSYTETNTGELFF.

This clonotype came up many times. The V gene is TRBV4-2, the J gene TRBJ2-5; 10 bases are shared with TRBD1. Germline V gene lookup returns CDR1 LGHNA and CDR2 YNFKEQ. V lost 3 bases and J lost 5; bases outside the gene matches: 24. The CDR3 is 21 amino acids. In DNA, the CDR3 is TGTGCCAGCAGCCAGCCCACCTTGGCTCCTCCGGGACAGGGGAGTAGGGAGACCCAGTACTTC. Translating it yields CASSQPTLAPPGQGSRETQYF.

This clonotype was counted many times. The V gene is TRBV7-9, the J gene TRBJ1-1, with a weak D call TRBD1 (6 bases). V gave up 3 bases and J gave up 0 bases, with 14 bases separating them. This CDR3 contains 16 residues. The germline gives CDR1 SEHNR, CDR2 FQNEAQ (reference sequence). In DNA, the CDR3 is TGTGCCAGCAGCTTTAGACCGGACAGCATGAACACTGAAGCTTTCTTT. Translated: CASSFRPDSMNTEAFF.

This clonotype was recorded at least ten times. DNA for the CDR3: TGTGCCAGCAGTAGGGTCGGGGGGGCCGGTGAGCAGTTCTTC. Encoded protein: CASSRVGGAGEQFF. V and J are TRBV12-3 or TRBV12-4 and TRBJ2-1; 8 nucleotides agree with TRBD2. The CDR3 covers 14 residues. Losses at the gene ends were 5 bases for V and 9 bases for J; bases not matched to a gene: 9.

A word on this clonotype: This clone may be a read error of a much larger clone one base away. The J gene is TRBJ1-3, the V gene TRBV5-5; 7 positions agree with TRBD1. The CDR3 totals 15 residues. Germline assignment: CDR1 SGHKS and CDR2 YYEKEE (reference sequence). The CDR3 region has the DNA TGTGACAGCAGCTTGGCGACAGGGTCTGGAAACACCATATATTTT. It yields the protein CDSSLATGSGNTIYF. The full variable domain, in which reference TRBV5-5 and TRBJ1-3 provide the parts outside the CDR3, is DAGVTQSPTHLIKTRGQQVTLRCSPISGHKSVSWYQQVLGQGPQFIFQYYEKEERGRGNFPDRFSARQFPNYSSELNVNALLLGDSALYLCDSSLATGSGNTIYFGEGSWLTVV.

V gene TRBV12-3 or TRBV12-4 combines with J gene TRBJ2-1, with 7 bases that match TRBD2. Trimming took 4 bases from V and 4 from J; bases not matched to a gene: 13. The CDR3 has 17 amino acids. The CDR3 region has the DNA TGTGCCAGCAGTTCACAGGTACCGGGACTACTGTACAATGAGCAGTTCTTC. This codes for CASSSQVPGLLYNEQFF.

This clonotype was observed at least ten times. The J gene is TRBJ2-5, the V gene TRBV5-1; D not certain. In germline, CDR1 is SGHRS, CDR2 YFSETQ. The CDR3 spans 14 residues. Trimming cost V 2 bases and J 3 bases, with 11 bases left between them. Written as DNA, the CDR3 is TGCGCCAGCAGCTTCCTATTTTTAAAAGAGACCCAGTACTTC. It yields the protein CASSFLFLKETQYF.

This clonotype showed up many times. The chain couples TRBV6-5 to TRBJ2-7; no clear D. The CDR3 is made up of 12 amino acids. Germline V CDR1 and CDR2: MNHEY, SVGAGI. Trimming shortened V by 0 bases and J by 6 bases, and 6 bases separated the two germline ends. CDR3 nucleotide sequence: TGTGCCAGCAGTTACTCGAGAGGCGAGCAGTACTTC. Amino acid sequence: CASSYSRGEQYF.

This clonotype was seen a few times. The chain uses TRBV9 and TRBJ1-2; D ambiguous. The CDR3 is 14 amino acids. V shed 7 bases and J shed 4 bases, with 17 bases lying between them. CDR1 SGDLS and CDR2 YYNGEE come from the germline V gene. CDR3 in amino acids: CASGPRLSGYGYTF. Written as DNA, the CDR3 is TGTGCCAGCGGGCCACGTCTGAGCGGCTATGGCTACACCTTC.